This T cell receptor beta chain was identified in a study of metastatic and nonmetastatic thyroid tumors. Background on the study: Peripheral blood and tumor or nodule samples from malignant and benign thyroid patients were compared. General observations from the study: Across blood and tumor, TCR beta diversity in malignant thyroid tumors was reportedly significantly higher than in benign nodules.

Of note for this clone: Antigen: not known.

Germline values: CDR1 SGHRS, CDR2 YFSETQ. Trimming cost V 0 bases and J 3 bases; bases outside gene matches: 7. The CDR3 is made up of 17 amino acids. TCRdb reassembled clones from the PCR reads with MiXCR. Of roughly 16,000 clones listed, about 24% are singletons. There were no patients who had received any treatment before thyroid surgery. Sequenced input: tumor tissue. This rearrangement joins TRBV5-1 to TRBJ2-1; 9 bases agree with TRBD1. The sequence came from a male donor with papillary thyroid cancer or a benign thyroid nodule (not recorded which). Some clones in this sample may be carry-over from other donors' samples. CDR3 nucleotides: TGCGCCAGCAGCTTGGGATACGGGACAGGGCTCTACAATGAGCAGTTCTTC. Protein sequence: CASSLGYGTGLYNEQFF.